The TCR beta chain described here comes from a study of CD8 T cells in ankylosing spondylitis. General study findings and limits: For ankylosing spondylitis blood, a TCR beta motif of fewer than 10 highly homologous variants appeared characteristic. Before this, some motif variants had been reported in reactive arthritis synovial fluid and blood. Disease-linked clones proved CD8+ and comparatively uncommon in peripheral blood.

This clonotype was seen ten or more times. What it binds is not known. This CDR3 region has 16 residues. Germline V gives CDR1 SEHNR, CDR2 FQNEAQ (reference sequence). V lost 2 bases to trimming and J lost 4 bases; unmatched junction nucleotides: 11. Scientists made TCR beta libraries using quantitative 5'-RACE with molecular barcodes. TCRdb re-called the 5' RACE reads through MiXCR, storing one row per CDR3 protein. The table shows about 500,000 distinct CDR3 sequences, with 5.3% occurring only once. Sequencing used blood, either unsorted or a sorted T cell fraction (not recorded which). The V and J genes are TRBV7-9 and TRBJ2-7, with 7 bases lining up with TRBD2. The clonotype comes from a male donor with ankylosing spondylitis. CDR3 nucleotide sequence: TGTGCCAGCAGCTTATTCGGCGGGAGTGGGGCATACGAGCAGTACTTC. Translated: CASSLFGGSGAYEQYF.